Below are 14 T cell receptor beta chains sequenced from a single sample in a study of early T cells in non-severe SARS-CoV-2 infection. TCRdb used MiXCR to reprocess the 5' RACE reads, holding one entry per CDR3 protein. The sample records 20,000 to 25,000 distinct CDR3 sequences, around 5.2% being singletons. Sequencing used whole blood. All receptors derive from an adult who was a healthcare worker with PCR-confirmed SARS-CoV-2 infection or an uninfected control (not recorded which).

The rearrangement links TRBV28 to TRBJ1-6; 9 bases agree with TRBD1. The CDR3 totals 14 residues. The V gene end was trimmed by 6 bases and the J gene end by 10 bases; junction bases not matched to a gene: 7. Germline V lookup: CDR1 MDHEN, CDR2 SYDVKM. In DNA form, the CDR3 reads TGTGCCAGCAGACCGGGACAGGGCCACTCACCCCTCCACTTT. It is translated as CASRPGQGHSPLHF.

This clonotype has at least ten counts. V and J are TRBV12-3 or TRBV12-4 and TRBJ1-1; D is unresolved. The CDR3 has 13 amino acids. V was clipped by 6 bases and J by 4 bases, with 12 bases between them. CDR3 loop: CASRRRGSTEAFF. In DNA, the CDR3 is TGTGCCAGCAGACGGCGGGGAAGCACTGAAGCTTTCTTT.

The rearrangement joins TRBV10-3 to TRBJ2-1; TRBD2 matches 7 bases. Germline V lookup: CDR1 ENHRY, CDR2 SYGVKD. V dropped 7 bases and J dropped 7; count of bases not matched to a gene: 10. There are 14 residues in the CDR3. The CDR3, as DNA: TGTGCCATCACAGAGCGGGATCAGAGTAATGAGCAGTTCTTC. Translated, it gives CAITERDQSNEQFF.

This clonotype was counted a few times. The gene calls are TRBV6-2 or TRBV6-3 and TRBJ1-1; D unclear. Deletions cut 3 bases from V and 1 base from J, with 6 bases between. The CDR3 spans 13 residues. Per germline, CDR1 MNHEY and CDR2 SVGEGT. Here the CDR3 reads CASSYGQNTEAFF. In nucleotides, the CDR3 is TGTGCCAGCAGTTATGGGCAGAACACTGAAGCTTTCTTT.

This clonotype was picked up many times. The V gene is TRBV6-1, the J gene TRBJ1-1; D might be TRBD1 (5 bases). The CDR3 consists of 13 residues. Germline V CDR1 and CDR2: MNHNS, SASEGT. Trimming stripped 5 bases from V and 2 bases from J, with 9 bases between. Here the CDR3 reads CASSPQANTEAFF. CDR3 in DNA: TGTGCCAGCAGTCCACAGGCCAACACTGAAGCTTTCTTT.

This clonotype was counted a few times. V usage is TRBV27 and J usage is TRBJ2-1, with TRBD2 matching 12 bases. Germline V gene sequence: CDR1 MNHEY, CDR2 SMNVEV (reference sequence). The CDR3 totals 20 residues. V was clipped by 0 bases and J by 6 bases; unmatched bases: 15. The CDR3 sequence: CASSLSIQLGLAGMVNEQFF. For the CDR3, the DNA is TGTGCCAGCAGTTTATCGATTCAGCTCGGACTAGCGGGAATGGTCAATGAGCAGTTCTTC.

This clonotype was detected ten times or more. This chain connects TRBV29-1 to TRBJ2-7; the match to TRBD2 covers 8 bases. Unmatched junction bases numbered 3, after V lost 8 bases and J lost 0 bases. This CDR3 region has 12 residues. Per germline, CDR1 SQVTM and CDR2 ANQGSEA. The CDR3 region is CSISGSSYEQYF. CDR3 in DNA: TGCAGCATAAGCGGGAGCTCCTACGAGCAGTACTTC.

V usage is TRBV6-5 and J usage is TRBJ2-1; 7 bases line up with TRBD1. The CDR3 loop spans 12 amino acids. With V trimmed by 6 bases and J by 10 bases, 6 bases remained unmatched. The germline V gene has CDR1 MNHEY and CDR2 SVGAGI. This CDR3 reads CASSKGGDEQFF. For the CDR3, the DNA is TGTGCCAGCAGCAAAGGGGGCGACGAGCAGTTCTTC.

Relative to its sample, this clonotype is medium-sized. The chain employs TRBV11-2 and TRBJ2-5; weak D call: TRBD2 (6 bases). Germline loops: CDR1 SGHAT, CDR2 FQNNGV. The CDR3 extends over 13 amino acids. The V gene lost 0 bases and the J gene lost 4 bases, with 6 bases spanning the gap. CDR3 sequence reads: CASSLEAGETQYF. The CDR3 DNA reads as TGTGCCAGCAGCTTAGAAGCGGGAGAGACCCAGTACTTC.

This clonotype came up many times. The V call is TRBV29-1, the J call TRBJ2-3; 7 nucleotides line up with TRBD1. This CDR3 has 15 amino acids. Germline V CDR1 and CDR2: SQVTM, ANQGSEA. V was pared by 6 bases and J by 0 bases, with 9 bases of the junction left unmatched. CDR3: CSVQSGTASTDTQYF. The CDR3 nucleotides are TGCAGCGTCCAAAGTGGGACAGCTAGCACAGATACGCAGTATTTT.

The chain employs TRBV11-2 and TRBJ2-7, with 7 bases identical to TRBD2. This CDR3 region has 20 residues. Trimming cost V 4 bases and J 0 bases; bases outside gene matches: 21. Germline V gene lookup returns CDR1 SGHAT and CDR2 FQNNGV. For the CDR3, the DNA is TGTGCCAGCAGCTCCTTTGGAGGTAGCGGGTACCCCAGGAGCTCCTACGAGCAGTACTTC. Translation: CASSSFGGSGYPRSSYEQYF.

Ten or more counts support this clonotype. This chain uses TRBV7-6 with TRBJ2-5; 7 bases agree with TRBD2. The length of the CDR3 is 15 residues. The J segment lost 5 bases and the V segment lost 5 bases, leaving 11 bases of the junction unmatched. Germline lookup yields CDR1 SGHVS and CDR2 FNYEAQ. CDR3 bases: TGTGCCAGCAGCCGGACTAGGTCTTCGGTGGAGACCCAGTACTTC. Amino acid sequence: CASSRTRSSVETQYF.

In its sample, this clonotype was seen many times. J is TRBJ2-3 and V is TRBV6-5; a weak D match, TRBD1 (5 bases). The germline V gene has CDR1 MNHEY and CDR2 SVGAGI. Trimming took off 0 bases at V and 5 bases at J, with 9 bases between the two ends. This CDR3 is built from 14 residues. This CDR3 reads CASSYSVQGDTQYF. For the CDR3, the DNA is TGTGCCAGCAGTTACTCGGTCCAGGGAGATACGCAGTATTTT.

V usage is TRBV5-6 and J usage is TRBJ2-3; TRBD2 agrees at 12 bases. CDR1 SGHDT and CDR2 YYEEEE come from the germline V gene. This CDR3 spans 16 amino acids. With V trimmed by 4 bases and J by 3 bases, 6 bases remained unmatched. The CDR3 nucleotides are TGTGCCAGCAGCACGGGACTAGCGGGTAGAACAGATACGCAGTATTTT. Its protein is CASSTGLAGRTDTQYF.